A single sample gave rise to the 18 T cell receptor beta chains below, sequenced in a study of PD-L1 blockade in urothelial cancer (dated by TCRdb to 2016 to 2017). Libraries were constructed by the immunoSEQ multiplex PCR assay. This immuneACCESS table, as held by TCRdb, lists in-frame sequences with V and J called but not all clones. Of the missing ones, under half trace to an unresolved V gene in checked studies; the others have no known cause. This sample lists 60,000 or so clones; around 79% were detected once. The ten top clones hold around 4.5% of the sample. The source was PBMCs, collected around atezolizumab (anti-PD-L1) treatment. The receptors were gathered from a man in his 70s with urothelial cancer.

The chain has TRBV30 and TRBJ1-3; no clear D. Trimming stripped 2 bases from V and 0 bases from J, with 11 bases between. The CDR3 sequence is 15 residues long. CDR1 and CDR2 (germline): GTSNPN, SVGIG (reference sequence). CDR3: CAWSQVPSSGNTIYF. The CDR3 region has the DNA TGTGCCTGGAGTCAGGTCCCCTCCTCTGGAAACACCATATATTTT.

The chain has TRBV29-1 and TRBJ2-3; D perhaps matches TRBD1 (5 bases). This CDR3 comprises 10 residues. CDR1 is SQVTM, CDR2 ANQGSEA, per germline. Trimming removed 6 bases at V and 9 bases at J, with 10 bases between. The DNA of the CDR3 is TGCAGCGTCTCTTGGGGCACGCAGTATTTT. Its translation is CSVSWGTQYF.

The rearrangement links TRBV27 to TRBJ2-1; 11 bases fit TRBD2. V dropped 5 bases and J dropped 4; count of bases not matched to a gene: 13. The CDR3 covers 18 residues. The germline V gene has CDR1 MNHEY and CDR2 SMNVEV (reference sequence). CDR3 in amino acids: CASSLGRDPSGGYNEQFF. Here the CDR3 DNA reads TGTGCCAGCAGTCTGGGACGAGATCCTAGCGGGGGGTACAATGAGCAGTTCTTC.

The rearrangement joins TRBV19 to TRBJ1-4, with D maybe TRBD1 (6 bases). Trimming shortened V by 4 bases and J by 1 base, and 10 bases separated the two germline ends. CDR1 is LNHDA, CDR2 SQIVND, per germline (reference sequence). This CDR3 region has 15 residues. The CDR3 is CASSTAQGTNEKLFF. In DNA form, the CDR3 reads TGTGCCAGTAGTACCGCACAGGGAACTAATGAAAAACTGTTTTTT.

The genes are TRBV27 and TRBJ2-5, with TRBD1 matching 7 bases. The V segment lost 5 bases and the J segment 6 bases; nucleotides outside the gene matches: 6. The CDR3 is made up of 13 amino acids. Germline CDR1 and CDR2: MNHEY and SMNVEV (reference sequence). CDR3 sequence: CASSVTGEKTQYF. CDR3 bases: TGTGCCAGCAGTGTTACAGGGGAAAAGACCCAGTACTTC.

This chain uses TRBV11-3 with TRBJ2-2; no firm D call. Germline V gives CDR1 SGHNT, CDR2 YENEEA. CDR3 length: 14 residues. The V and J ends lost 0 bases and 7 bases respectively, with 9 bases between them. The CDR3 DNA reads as TGTGCCAGCAGCTTAGATCCCGGGTTCGGGGAGCTGTTTTTT. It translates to CASSLDPGFGELFF.

The CDR3 nucleotides are TGTGCCAGTAGTATAGATAATACAGGGAGTAGCAATCAGCCCCAGCATTTT. This translates into CASSIDNTGSSNQPQHF. The chain combines TRBV19 with TRBJ1-5, with D possibly being TRBD1 (6 bases). Germline loops: CDR1 LNHDA, CDR2 SQIVND (reference sequence). The ends were cut back, 0 bases at V and 0 bases at J, with 12 bases in the middle. This CDR3 has 17 residues.

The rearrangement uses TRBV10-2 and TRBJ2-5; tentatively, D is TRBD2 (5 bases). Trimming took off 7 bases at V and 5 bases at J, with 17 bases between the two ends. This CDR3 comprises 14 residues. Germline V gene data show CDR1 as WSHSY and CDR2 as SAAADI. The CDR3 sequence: CASNAGLNGETQYF. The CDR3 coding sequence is TGCGCCAGCAATGCGGGCCTTAACGGGGAGACCCAGTACTTC.

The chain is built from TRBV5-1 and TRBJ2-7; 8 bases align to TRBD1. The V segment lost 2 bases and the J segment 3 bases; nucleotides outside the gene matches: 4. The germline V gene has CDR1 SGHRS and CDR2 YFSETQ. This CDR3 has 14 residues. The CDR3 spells CASSFQGANYEQYF. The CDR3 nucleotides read TGCGCCAGCAGCTTCCAGGGGGCTAACTACGAGCAGTACTTC.

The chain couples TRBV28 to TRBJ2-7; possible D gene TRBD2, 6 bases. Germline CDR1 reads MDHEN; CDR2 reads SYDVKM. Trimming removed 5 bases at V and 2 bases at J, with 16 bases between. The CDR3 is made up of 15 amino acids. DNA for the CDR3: TGTGCCAGCAGTCGCCCGGGACTTTCCGCCTACGAGCAGTACTTC. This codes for CASSRPGLSAYEQYF.

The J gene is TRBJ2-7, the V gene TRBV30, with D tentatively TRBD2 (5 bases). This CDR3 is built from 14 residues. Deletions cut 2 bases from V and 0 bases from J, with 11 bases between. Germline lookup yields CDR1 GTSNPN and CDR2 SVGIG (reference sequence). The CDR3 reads CAWSSDYASYEQYF. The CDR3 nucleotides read TGTGCCTGGAGTTCAGACTACGCCTCCTACGAGCAGTACTTC.

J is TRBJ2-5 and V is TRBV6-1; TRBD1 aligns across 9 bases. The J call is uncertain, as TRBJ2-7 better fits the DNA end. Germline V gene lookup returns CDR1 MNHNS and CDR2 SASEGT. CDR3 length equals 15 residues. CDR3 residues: CASSPGQGKDYEQYF. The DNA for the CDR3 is TGTGCCAGCAGTCCCGGACAGGGGAAGGACTACGAGCAGTACTTC.

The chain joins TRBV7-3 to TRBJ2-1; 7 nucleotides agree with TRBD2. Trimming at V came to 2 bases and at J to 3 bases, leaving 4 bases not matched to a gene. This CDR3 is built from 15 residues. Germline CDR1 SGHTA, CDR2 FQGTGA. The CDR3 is CASSLGLADYNEQFF. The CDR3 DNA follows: TGTGCCAGCAGCTTAGGTCTAGCGGACTACAATGAGCAGTTCTTC. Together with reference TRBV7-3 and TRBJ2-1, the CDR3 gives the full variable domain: GAGVSQTPSNKVTEKGKYVELRCDPISGHTALYWYRQSLGQGPEFLIYFQGTGAADDSGLPNDRFFAVRPEGSVSTLKIQRTERGDSAVYLCASSLGLADYNEQFFGPGTRLTVL.

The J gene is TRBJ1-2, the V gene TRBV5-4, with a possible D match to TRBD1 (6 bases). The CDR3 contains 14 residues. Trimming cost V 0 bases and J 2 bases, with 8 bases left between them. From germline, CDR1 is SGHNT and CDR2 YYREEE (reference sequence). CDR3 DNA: TGTGCCAGCAGCTTGGGGGGGCGAAACTATGGCTACACCTTC. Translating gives CASSLGGRNYGYTF.

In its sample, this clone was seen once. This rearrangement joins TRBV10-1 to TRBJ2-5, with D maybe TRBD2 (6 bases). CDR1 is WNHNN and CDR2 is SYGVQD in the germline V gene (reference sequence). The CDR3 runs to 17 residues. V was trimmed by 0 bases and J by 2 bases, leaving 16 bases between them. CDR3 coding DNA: TGCGCCAGCAGTGAGTCCCGGGGCAGGAGGGGACAAGAGACCCAGTACTTC. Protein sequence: CASSESRGRRGQETQYF.

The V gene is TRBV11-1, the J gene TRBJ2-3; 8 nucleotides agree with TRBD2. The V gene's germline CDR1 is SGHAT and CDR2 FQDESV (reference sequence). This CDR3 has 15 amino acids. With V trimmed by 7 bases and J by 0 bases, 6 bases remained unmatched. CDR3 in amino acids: CASTRLASSTDTQYF. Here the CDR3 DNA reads TGTGCCAGCACCCGACTAGCGTCTAGCACAGATACGCAGTATTTT.

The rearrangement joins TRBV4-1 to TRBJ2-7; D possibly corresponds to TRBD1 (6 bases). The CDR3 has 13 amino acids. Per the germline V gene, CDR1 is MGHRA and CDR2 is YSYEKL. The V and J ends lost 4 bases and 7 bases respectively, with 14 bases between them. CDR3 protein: CASSPKDRTEQYF. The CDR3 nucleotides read TGCGCCAGCAGCCCGAAAGACAGGACAGAGCAGTACTTC.

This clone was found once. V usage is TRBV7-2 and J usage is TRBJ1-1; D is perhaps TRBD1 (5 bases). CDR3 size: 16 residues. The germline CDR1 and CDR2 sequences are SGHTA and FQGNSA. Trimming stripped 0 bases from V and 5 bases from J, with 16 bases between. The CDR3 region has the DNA TGTGCCAGCAGCTTAGCGGTGGCGGGGTGGGGGACTGAAGCTTTCTTT. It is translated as CASSLAVAGWGTEAFF. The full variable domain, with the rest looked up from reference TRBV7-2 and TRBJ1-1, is GAGVSQSPSNKVTEKGKDVELRCDPISGHTALYWYRQSLGQGLEFLIYFQGNSAPDKSGLPSDRFSAERTGGSVSTLTIQRTQQEDSAVYLCASSLAVAGWGTEAFFGQGTRLTVV.